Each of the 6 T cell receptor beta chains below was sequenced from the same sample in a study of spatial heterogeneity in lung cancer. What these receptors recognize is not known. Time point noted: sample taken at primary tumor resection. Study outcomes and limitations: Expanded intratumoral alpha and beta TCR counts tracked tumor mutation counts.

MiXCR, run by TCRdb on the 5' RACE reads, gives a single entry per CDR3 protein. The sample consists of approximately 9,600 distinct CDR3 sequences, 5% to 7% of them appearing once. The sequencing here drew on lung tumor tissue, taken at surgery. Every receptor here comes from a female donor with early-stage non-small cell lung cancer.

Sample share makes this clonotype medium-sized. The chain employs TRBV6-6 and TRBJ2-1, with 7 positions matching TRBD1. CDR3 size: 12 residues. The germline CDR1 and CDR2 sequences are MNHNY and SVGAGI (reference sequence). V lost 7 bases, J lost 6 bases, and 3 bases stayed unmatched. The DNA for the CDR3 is TGTGCCAGCACCACAGGGGTCAATGAGCAGTTCTTC. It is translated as CASTTGVNEQFF.

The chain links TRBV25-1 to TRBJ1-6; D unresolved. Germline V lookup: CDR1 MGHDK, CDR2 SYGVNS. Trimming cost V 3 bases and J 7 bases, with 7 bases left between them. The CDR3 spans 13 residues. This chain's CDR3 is CASSELGNSPLHF. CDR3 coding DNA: TGTGCCAGCAGTGAGCTGGGGAATTCACCCCTCCACTTT.

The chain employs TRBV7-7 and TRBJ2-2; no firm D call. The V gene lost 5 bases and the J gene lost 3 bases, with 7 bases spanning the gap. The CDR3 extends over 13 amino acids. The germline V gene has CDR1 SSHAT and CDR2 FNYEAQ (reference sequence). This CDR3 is CASSEKYTGELFF. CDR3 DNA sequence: TGTGCCAGCAGCGAAAAGTACACCGGGGAGCTGTTTTTT. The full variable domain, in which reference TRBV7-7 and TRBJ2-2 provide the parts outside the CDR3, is GAGVSQSPRYKVTKRGQDVTLRCDPISSHATLYWYQQALGQGPEFLTYFNYEAQPDKSGLPSDRFSAERPEGSISTLTIQRTEQRDSAMYRCASSEKYTGELFFGEGSRLTVL.

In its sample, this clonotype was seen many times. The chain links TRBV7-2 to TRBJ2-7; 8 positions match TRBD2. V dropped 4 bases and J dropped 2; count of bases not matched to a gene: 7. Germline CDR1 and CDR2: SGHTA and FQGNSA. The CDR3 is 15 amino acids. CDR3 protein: CASSSQPAGAYEQYF. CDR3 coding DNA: TGTGCCAGCAGCTCCCAACCAGCGGGGGCCTACGAGCAGTACTTC.

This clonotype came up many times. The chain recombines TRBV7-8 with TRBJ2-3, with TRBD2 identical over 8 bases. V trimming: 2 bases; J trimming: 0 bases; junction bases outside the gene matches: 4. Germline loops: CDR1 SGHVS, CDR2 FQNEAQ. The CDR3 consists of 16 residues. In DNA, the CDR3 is TGTGCCAGCAGCTTAATCGGCGGGGGGAGCACAGATACGCAGTATTTT. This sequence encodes CASSLIGGGSTDTQYF.

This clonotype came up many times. CDR3 bases: TGCGCCAGCAGCTTGGTCACAAACGTTAAGAACGAGCAGTTCTTC. The encoded protein is CASSLVTNVKNEQFF. The rearrangement joins TRBV5-1 to TRBJ2-1, with D uncertain. Trimming removed 0 bases at V and 10 bases at J, with 17 bases between. Germline V CDR1 and CDR2: SGHRS, YFSETQ. The CDR3 sequence is 15 residues long.